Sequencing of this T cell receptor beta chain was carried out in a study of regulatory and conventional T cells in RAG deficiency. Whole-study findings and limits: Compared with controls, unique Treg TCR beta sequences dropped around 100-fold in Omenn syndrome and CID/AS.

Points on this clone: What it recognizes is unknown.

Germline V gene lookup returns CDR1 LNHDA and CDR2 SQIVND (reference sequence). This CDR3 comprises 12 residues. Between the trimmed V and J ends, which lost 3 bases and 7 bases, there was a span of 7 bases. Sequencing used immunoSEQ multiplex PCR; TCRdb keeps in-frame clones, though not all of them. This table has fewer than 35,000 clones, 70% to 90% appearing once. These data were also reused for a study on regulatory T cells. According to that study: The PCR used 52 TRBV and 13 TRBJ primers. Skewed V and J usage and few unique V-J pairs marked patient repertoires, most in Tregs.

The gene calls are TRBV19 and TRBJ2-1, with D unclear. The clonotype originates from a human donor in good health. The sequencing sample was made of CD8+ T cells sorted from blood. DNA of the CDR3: TGTGCCAGTAGTATCAGTAGGAATGAGCAGTTCTTC. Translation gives CASSISRNEQFF.